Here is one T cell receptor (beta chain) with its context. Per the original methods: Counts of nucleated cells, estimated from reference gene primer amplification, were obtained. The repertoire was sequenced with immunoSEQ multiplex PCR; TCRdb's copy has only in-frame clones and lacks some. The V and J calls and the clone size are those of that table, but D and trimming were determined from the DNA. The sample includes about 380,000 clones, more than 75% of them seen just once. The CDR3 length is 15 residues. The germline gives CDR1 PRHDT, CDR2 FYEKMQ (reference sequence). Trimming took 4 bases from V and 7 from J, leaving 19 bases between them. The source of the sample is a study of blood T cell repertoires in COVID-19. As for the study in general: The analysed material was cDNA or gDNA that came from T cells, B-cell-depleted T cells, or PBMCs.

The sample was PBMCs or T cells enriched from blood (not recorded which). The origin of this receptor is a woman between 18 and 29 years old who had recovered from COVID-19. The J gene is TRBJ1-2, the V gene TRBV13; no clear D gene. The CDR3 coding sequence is TGTGCCAGCAGCTCAATCGGCGGGGAAACGCTTGGCTACACCTTC. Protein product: CASSSIGGETLGYTF.